A selection of T cell receptor beta chains follows, all from one sample in a study of blood T cell repertoires in COVID-19. Libraries were prepared by immunoSEQ multiplex PCR; TCRdb keeps only in-frame clonotypes and omits some of them. The data contain 380,000 or so clones, around 90% of them singletons. Input material: peripheral blood. These receptor sequences come from a man in his forties with acute or convalescent COVID-19. CDR3s include the opening cysteine and the closing phenylalanine or tryptophan. The D gene is left open where the match is weak. Part of the rows lack a size; the others show once, few, many or a class for expanded clones.

D,J,size,V,DNA,CDR3
-,TRBJ2-3,-,TRBV7-8,TGTGCCAGCAGCTTAGGAGCCCCCGTGAAGGATACGCAGTATTTT,CASSLGAPVKDTQYF
-,TRBJ1-3,-,TRBV21-1,TGTGCCAGCAGCAAATTTGCGGTAGCCGGAAACACCATATATTTT,CASSKFAVAGNTIYF
-,TRBJ2-7,once,TRBV19,TGTGCCAGTAGTATGAGTACAGCCCTCTACGAGCAGTACTTC,CASSMSTALYEQYF
-,TRBJ2-7,-,TRBV27,TGTGCCAGCAGTTTCCGGGGGAGTAGCCACGAGCAGTACTTC,CASSFRGSSHEQYF
TRBD1,TRBJ2-1,few,TRBV19,TGTGCCATCGGGACAGGGGGCAATGAGCAGTTCTTC,CAIGTGGNEQFF
-,TRBJ1-1,-,TRBV12-3/TRBV12-4,TGTGCCAGCAGTTTGTATAACACTGAAGCTTTCTTT,CASSLYNTEAFF
TRBD1,TRBJ2-7,-,TRBV5-1,TGCGCCAGCAGCGGACAGGGTTACGAGCAGTACTTC,CASSGQGYEQYF
TRBD2,TRBJ2-7,-,TRBV18,TGTGCCAGCTCACCAATCCTCGTTTCTAGCGGGGGCTTAAGCTCCTACGAGCAGTACTTC,CASSPILVSSGGLSSYEQYF
-,TRBJ2-3,-,TRBV29-1,TGCAGCGTTCGATACCCCACAGGCACAGATACGCAGTATTTT,CSVRYPTGTDTQYF
-,TRBJ2-7,-,TRBV7-2,TGTGCCAGCAGCTTTCGGGACACAACCTACGAGCAGTACTTC,CASSFRDTTYEQYF
-,TRBJ1-1,-,TRBV23-1,TGCGCCAGCAGTCAATCTGTGCAGGGTGACACTGAAGCTTTCTTT,CASSQSVQGDTEAFF
TRBD2,TRBJ2-1,-,TRBV2,TGTGCCAGCAGTGATCCCCCTTCCGGGGGGGCTAGGAACGATGGGGATGAGCAGTTCTTC,CASSDPPSGGARNDGDEQFF
TRBD1,TRBJ2-7,-,TRBV5-1,TGCGCCAGCAGCTCAAGACAGGGGGCTAACTACGAGCAGTACTTC,CASSSRQGANYEQYF
TRBD1,TRBJ1-4,-,TRBV6-5,TGTGCCAGCAGCAGACAGGGGGCTAATGAAAAACTGTTTTTT,CASSRQGANEKLFF
-,TRBJ2-5,once,TRBV4-3,TGCGCCAGCAGCCAAGTTGGGCGTTCAGAGACCCAGTACTTC,CASSQVGRSETQYF
TRBD1,TRBJ1-4,-,TRBV4-1,TGCGCCAGCAGCCAAGTCCTCGGGACAGAGGAAAAACTGTTTTTT,CASSQVLGTEEKLFF
-,TRBJ1-6,-,TRBV9,TGTGCCAGCAGCACTCGCGGAGCGAATAATTCACCCCTCCACTTT,CASSTRGANNSPLHF
TRBD1,TRBJ1-2,-,TRBV6-6,TGTGCCAGCAGCCTAACCGGGACAGGGGGTGGTTATGGCTACACCTTC,CASSLTGTGGGYGYTF
-,TRBJ2-1,-,TRBV15,TGTGCCACCAGCAGAGATGGAGGGCTTGGCAATGAGCAGTTCTTC,CATSRDGGLGNEQFF
-,TRBJ2-7,-,TRBV28,TGTGCCAGCAACTTGGCAGGGGTGGACGAGCAGTACTTC,CASNLAGVDEQYF
-,TRBJ1-6,-,TRBV13,TGTGCCAGCAAATCTTGGACAGCCTATAATTCACCCCTCCACTTT,CASKSWTAYNSPLHF
-,TRBJ2-3,-,TRBV10-1,TGCGCCAGCAGTGATATCCGGGAACCCTTCTATACGCAGTATTTT,CASSDIREPFYTQYF
-,TRBJ2-1,once,TRBV4-1,TGCGCCAACCCTCCGCAGGGCTCCTACAATGAGCAGTTCTTC,CANPPQGSYNEQFF
-,TRBJ2-2,once,TRBV3-1/TRBV3-2,TGTGCCAGCAGCCAAGGGGAGGAGAACACCGGGGAGCTGTTTTTT,CASSQGEENTGELFF
TRBD1,TRBJ1-5,-,TRBV6-6,TGTGCCAGCAGTCTATGGAGCAGGGGGCCCAACGGAGGCAATCAGCCCCAGCATTTT,CASSLWSRGPNGGNQPQHF
TRBD1,TRBJ1-4,-,TRBV4-2,TGTGCCAGCAGCCAAGATCTTGTAGGGGACAGGGGCGCAACTAATGAAAAACTGTTTTTT,CASSQDLVGDRGATNEKLFF
-,TRBJ2-7,-,TRBV21-1,TGTGCCAGCCCGGCGGACTCCTACGAGCAGTACTTC,CASPADSYEQYF
-,TRBJ2-2,-,TRBV18,TGTGCCAGCTCACCCATCACGAACACCGGGGAGCTGTTTTTT,CASSPITNTGELFF
TRBD1,TRBJ1-3,-,TRBV28,TGTGCCAGCAGTTTCCCCTCGGGACAGGGGACTGGAAACACCATATATTTT,CASSFPSGQGTGNTIYF
-,TRBJ1-2,-,TRBV10-3,TGTGCCATCAAACCGGACGAGGGCTATGGCTACACCTTC,CAIKPDEGYGYTF
-,TRBJ2-2,-,TRBV12-3/TRBV12-4,TGTGCCAGCATTCAGACTCCCGGGGAGCTGTTTTTT,CASIQTPGELFF
-,TRBJ1-2,-,TRBV27,TGTGCCAGCAGTTTATCAAGAGGAGGGGGCTACACCTTC,CASSLSRGGGYTF
TRBD1,TRBJ1-4,-,TRBV3-1/TRBV3-2,TGTGCCAGCAGCCATGCAGGGGGGCTTAATGAAAAACTGTTTTTT,CASSHAGGLNEKLFF
-,TRBJ1-2,-,TRBV2,TGTGCCAGCAGTGAATCTCATGGCTACACCTTC,CASSESHGYTF
-,TRBJ2-1,-,TRBV27,TGTGCCAGCAGTTTATCGTCGGGGGTATACAATGAGCAGTTCTTC,CASSLSSGVYNEQFF
TRBD2,TRBJ2-3,-,TRBV6-2/TRBV6-3,TGTGCCAGCAGTCTCGACTGGGAGGGAACAGATACGCAGTATTTT,CASSLDWEGTDTQYF
TRBD2,TRBJ2-7,-,TRBV6-6,TGTGCCGGCTCTGGACTAGCGGAGAACGAGCAGTACTTC,CAGSGLAENEQYF
TRBD1,TRBJ1-5,-,TRBV19,TGTGCCAGTACCCCGACAGGGAATCAGCCCCAGCATTTT,CASTPTGNQPQHF
-,TRBJ2-2,-,TRBV5-6,TGTGCCAGCAGCCCCGGGCCAGGGTCCGGGGAGCTGTTTTTT,CASSPGPGSGELFF
TRBD1,TRBJ1-2,once,TRBV4-3,TGCGCCAGCAGCCAACCAGGGACAGGGGGCGATGGCTACACCTTC,CASSQPGTGGDGYTF
TRBD1,TRBJ1-4,-,TRBV25-1,TGTGCCAGCAGTGCCTATCGGGGGACAGAGAATGAAAAACTGTTTTTT,CASSAYRGTENEKLFF
-,TRBJ1-3,-,TRBV19,TGTGCCAGTAGTTTCCGCTTATACAGCAGCACCATATATTTT,CASSFRLYSSTIYF
TRBD1,TRBJ1-5,-,TRBV24-1,TGTGCCACCAGTGAATCGGACAGGGAGAGCAATCAGCCCCAGCATTTT,CATSESDRESNQPQHF
-,TRBJ2-1,-,TRBV7-3,TGTGCCAGCAGCTTATCCCAGGGTGAGCAGTTCTTC,CASSLSQGEQFF
-,TRBJ2-5,once,TRBV27,TGTGCCAGCAGTGGGCGGGGCAACCAAGAGACCCAGTACTTC,CASSGRGNQETQYF
-,TRBJ2-3,-,TRBV5-6,TGTGCCAGCAGCTCCGCGGACACCACAGATACGCAGTATTTT,CASSSADTTDTQYF
TRBD2,TRBJ2-1,-,TRBV9,TGTGCCAGCAGCGCTAGCGGGGGGGCCATCGATGAGCAGTTCTTC,CASSASGGAIDEQFF
-,TRBJ2-3,-,TRBV4-3,TGCGCCAGCAGCCAGGGGCCGACAGGACTAGAGACAGATACGCAGTATTTT,CASSQGPTGLETDTQYF
TRBD1,TRBJ1-1,-,TRBV30,TGTGCCTGGATAAGGACAGGGATGAACACTGAAGCTTTCTTT,CAWIRTGMNTEAFF
TRBD2,TRBJ2-1,-,TRBV28,TGTGCCAGCAGCTCTAGCGGGGGGGCTTCTCCTAACTCCTACAATGAGCAGTTCTTC,CASSSSGGASPNSYNEQFF
TRBD2,TRBJ2-2,-,TRBV9,TGTGCCAGCAGCGTAGAGGCGGGGGGGCCCTCCGGGGAGCTGTTTTTT,CASSVEAGGPSGELFF
-,TRBJ1-2,-,TRBV12-3/TRBV12-4,TGTGCCAGCAGTTTAGGGCGGCTCTATGGCTACACCTTC,CASSLGRLYGYTF
-,TRBJ2-7,-,TRBV5-6,TGTGCCAGCAGTTCAGAGACAGGTTCGTCCGTTCTCTACGAGCAGTACTTC,CASSSETGSSVLYEQYF
TRBD1,TRBJ1-1,few,TRBV18,TGTGCCAGCTCACCGACTGACAGGGCGAACACTGAAGCTTTCTTT,CASSPTDRANTEAFF
TRBD1,TRBJ2-2,once,TRBV24-1,TGTGCCACCAGTGATACCGGACAGGGGGGAGTCGGGGAGCTGTTTTTT,CATSDTGQGGVGELFF